This TCR beta chain is from a study of shared clonotypes between healthy human individuals. Germline assignment: CDR1 MNHEY and CDR2 SVGAGI. The CDR3 is 15 amino acids. Trimming cost V 4 bases and J 4 bases, with 16 bases left between them. Replicate PCRs run on sorted subsets employed approximately 0.2 ug DNA, approximately 30,000 T cell genomes. Libraries were prepared by immunoSEQ multiplex PCR; TCRdb keeps only in-frame clonotypes and omits some of them. The data contain about 2.4 million clones, over 85% of them seen just once; the ten biggest clones take up roughly 0.36%. Comments on this clone: The target antigen is unknown.

Study-wide results and caveats: Around 5% was the fraction of naive CD4 clonotypes found shared across a few donors.

The clonotype comes from a man aged 18 to 30 in good health. Some clones in this sample may be carry-over from other donors' samples. The chain carries TRBV6-5 and TRBJ2-5; maybe TRBD1 (6 bases). The sample comprised naive CD4+ T cells from PBMCs. The subset denotes: CD45RA+ positively selected. The CDR3 here is CASSSDSGVGETQYF. The CDR3 DNA sequence: TGTGCCAGCAGTTCTGACTCAGGGGTGGGAGAGACCCAGTACTTC.